A selection of T cell receptor beta chains follows, all from one sample in a study of blood T cell repertoires in COVID-19. Profiled with immunoSEQ multiplex PCR; TCRdb holds only in-frame clones, not every one. The sample consists of roughly 160,000 clones, over 80% of them appearing once. Sequencing input: peripheral blood. Receptors were obtained from an elderly woman with COVID-19, enrolled during active disease. Both conserved end residues are part of each CDR3. D genes are given only for firm matches. Clone size is given for some rows only: seen once, a few or many times, or a class if the clone is expanded.

J | size | V | D | CDR3 | DNA
TRBJ2-7 | NA | TRBV11-1 | NA | CASSLSNGAGYEQYF | TGTGCCAGCAGCTTAAGCAACGGAGCGGGCTACGAGCAGTACTTC
TRBJ2-7 | NA | TRBV7-9 | NA | CASSLSGDDEQYF | TGTGCCAGCAGCTTATCAGGGGACGACGAGCAGTACTTC
TRBJ2-5 | NA | TRBV9 | TRBD1 | CASNPGQGWETQYF | TGTGCCAGCAACCCAGGACAGGGATGGGAGACCCAGTACTTC
TRBJ2-7 | NA | TRBV18 | NA | CASSPRGSYEQYF | TGTGCCAGCTCACCCAGGGGCTCCTACGAGCAGTACTTC
TRBJ1-4 | NA | TRBV9 | TRBD1 | CASSGDRVGEKLFF | TGTGCCAGCAGCGGCGACAGGGTGGGAGAAAAACTGTTTTTT
TRBJ1-4 | NA | TRBV10-3 | NA | CAIGGNEKLFF | TGTGCCATCGGGGGGAATGAAAAACTGTTTTTT
TRBJ1-2 | NA | TRBV7-2 | TRBD1 | CASSSGQGYGYTF | TGTGCCAGCAGCTCCGGACAGGGGTATGGCTACACCTTC
TRBJ2-7 | NA | TRBV6-4 | TRBD2 | CASSYPSGIFYEQYF | TGTGCCAGCAGTTACCCTAGCGGGATTTTCTACGAGCAGTACTTC
TRBJ1-2 | NA | TRBV29-1 | NA | CSVPWQGSGDGYTF | TGCAGCGTCCCCTGGCAGGGGTCGGGCGATGGCTACACCTTC
TRBJ1-1 | NA | TRBV9 | TRBD1 | CASSALQGSGTEAFF | TGTGCCAGCAGCGCGTTACAGGGGTCGGGCACTGAAGCTTTCTTT
TRBJ2-7 | NA | TRBV3-1/TRBV3-2 | NA | CASARSSYEQYF | TGTGCCAGCGCTCGGAGCTCCTACGAGCAGTACTTC
TRBJ1-2 | NA | TRBV5-1 | NA | CASSLGSGAGPHYGYTF | TGCGCCAGCAGCTTGGGCTCAGGCGCGGGACCCCACTATGGCTACACCTTC
TRBJ1-1 | NA | TRBV18 | NA | CASSPSAYLRGGGEAFF | TGTGCCAGCTCACCATCCGCCTACTTAAGGGGGGGCGGTGAAGCTTTCTTT
TRBJ2-7 | few | TRBV4-2 | TRBD2 | CASSPNWGLADEQYF | TGTGCCAGCAGCCCCAACTGGGGACTAGCCGACGAGCAGTACTTC
TRBJ1-5 | NA | TRBV5-1 | NA | CASSLAGSGSQPQHF | TGCGCCAGCAGCTTGGCGGGCAGCGGGAGTCAGCCCCAGCATTTT
TRBJ1-1 | NA | TRBV4-1 | NA | CASSQVARVNTEAFF | TGCGCCAGCAGCCAAGTGGCCAGGGTGAACACTGAAGCTTTCTTT
TRBJ2-1 | NA | TRBV4-1 | NA | CASSLTGTSEVKFF | TGCGCCAGCAGCCTGACCGGGACTTCAGAGGTTAAGTTCTTC
TRBJ2-1 | NA | TRBV7-3 | TRBD1 | CASSLGQGANEQFF | TGTGCCAGCAGCTTGGGACAGGGGGCAAATGAGCAGTTCTTC
TRBJ2-7 | NA | TRBV27 | NA | CASIIRDNPYEQYF | TGTGCCAGCATTATCCGGGACAATCCCTACGAGCAGTACTTC
TRBJ2-1 | NA | TRBV4-1 | TRBD2 | CASSPGTSGQYNEQFF | TGCGCCAGCAGCCCCGGAACTAGCGGTCAATACAATGAGCAGTTCTTC
TRBJ2-1 | NA | TRBV4-1 | NA | CASSQAGTRYNEQFF | TGCGCCAGCAGCCAAGCAGGGACTCGGTACAATGAGCAGTTCTTC
TRBJ2-1 | NA | TRBV2 | NA | CASSDRDRYNEQFF | TGTGCCAGCAGTGATCGCGACAGGTACAATGAGCAGTTCTTC
TRBJ1-1 | NA | TRBV6-5 | NA | CASSYVGVGTEAFF | TGTGCCAGCAGTTACGTCGGGGTTGGCACTGAAGCTTTCTTT
TRBJ1-1 | NA | TRBV3-1/TRBV3-2 | TRBD1 | CASSRQGGRGAFF | TGTGCCAGCAGCCGACAGGGTGGCCGAGGAGCTTTCTTT
TRBJ2-5 | NA | TRBV2 | NA | CASTGEETQYF | TGTGCCAGTACGGGAGAGGAGACCCAGTACTTC
TRBJ2-5 | NA | TRBV27 | TRBD2 | CASTSGTSGGRGETQYF | TGTGCCAGCACCTCGGGGACTAGCGGGGGGAGAGGGGAGACCCAGTACTTC
TRBJ1-6 | once | TRBV5-4 | NA | CASSFGQGADNSPLHF | TGTGCCAGCAGCTTTGGGCAAGGGGCCGATAATTCACCCCTCCACTTT
TRBJ2-7 | once | TRBV5-1 | NA | CASSIEGPNEQYF | TGCGCCAGCAGCATTGAGGGTCCCAACGAGCAGTACTTC
TRBJ2-7 | NA | TRBV7-7 | NA | CASSLEAAGKTYEQYF | TGTGCTAGCAGCTTAGAGGCGGCAGGGAAAACCTACGAGCAGTACTTC
TRBJ1-2 | NA | TRBV18 | NA | CASSPPMTPSLYGYTF | TGTGCCAGCTCACCACCGATGACACCAAGCCTCTATGGCTACACCTTC
TRBJ1-2 | NA | TRBV6-4 | NA | CASSDVGGRVNYGYTF | TGTGCCAGCAGTGACGTGGGGGGTAGGGTTAACTATGGCTACACCTTC
TRBJ1-3 | once | TRBV9 | TRBD1 | CASSVYQGVSGNTIYF | TGTGCCAGCAGCGTCTATCAGGGGGTCTCTGGAAACACCATATATTTT
TRBJ1-4 | NA | TRBV7-9 | NA | CASSLGEVATFATNEKLFF | TGTGCCAGCAGCTTAGGCGAGGTAGCCACCTTTGCAACTAATGAAAAACTGTTTTTT
TRBJ1-5 | NA | TRBV18 | NA | CASDLTGGQPQHF | TGTGCCAGCGACCTTACGGGGGGTCAGCCCCAGCATTTT
TRBJ1-1 | few | TRBV4-2 | NA | CASSQDAGVHTEAFF | TGTGCCAGCAGCCAAGATGCGGGGGTACACACTGAAGCTTTCTTT
TRBJ2-2 | NA | TRBV3-1/TRBV3-2 | TRBD1 | CASRQTGVMNTGELFF | TGTGCCAGCAGACAGACAGGGGTGATGAACACCGGGGAGCTGTTTTTT
TRBJ1-5 | NA | TRBV18 | NA | CASSLGTGINQPQHF | TGTGCCAGCTCCCTGGGAACAGGGATCAATCAGCCCCAGCATTTT
TRBJ1-4 | NA | TRBV27 | TRBD1 | CASSPGTVPEKLFF | TGTGCCAGCAGTCCCGGGACAGTACCTGAAAAACTGTTTTTT
TRBJ1-2 | NA | TRBV11-2 | NA | CASSLGSNYGYTF | TGTGCCAGCAGCTTGGGGAGCAACTATGGCTACACCTTC
TRBJ1-3 | NA | TRBV28 | NA | CASRGRGNTIYF | TGTGCCTCAAGGGGCAGAGGAAACACCATATATTTT
TRBJ1-5 | NA | TRBV12-3/TRBV12-4 | NA | CASSGGNNQPQHF | TGTGCCAGCAGTGGAGGGAACAATCAGCCCCAGCATTTT
TRBJ1-2 | NA | TRBV2 | TRBD1 | CASSAGLGQIYGYTF | TGTGCCAGCAGTGCTGGGTTGGGACAGATCTATGGCTACACCTTC
TRBJ2-5 | once | TRBV29-1 | NA | CSVAGQIQETQYF | TGCAGCGTTGCCGGACAGATCCAAGAGACCCAGTACTTC
TRBJ1-6 | NA | TRBV19 | TRBD1 | CASTGTGTSYNSPLHF | TGTGCCAGTACCGGGACAGGGACCTCCTATAATTCACCCCTCCACTTT
TRBJ2-7 | few | TRBV11-1 | NA | CASSLATSDYEQYF | TGTGCCAGCAGCTTAGCAACAAGCGACTACGAGCAGTACTTC
TRBJ1-1 | NA | TRBV2 | TRBD1 | CASRFKAGGGNTEAFF | TGTGCCAGCAGATTTAAGGCAGGGGGCGGAAACACTGAAGCTTTCTTT
TRBJ1-4 | NA | TRBV12-3/TRBV12-4 | TRBD1 | CASSPGGRLFF | TGTGCCAGCAGCCCAGGGGGGAGACTGTTTTTT
TRBJ1-2 | NA | TRBV29-1 | TRBD1 | CSVTTGNYGYTF | TGCAGCGTCACGACAGGGAACTATGGCTACACCTTC
TRBJ1-2 | NA | TRBV12-3/TRBV12-4 | TRBD1 | CASSPTGTRGYTF | TGTGCCAGCAGCCCGACAGGGACACGGGGCTACACCTTC
TRBJ2-7 | few | TRBV11-2 | NA | CASNTGRTGEQYF | TGTGCCAGCAATACAGGGCGGACGGGCGAGCAGTACTTC
TRBJ2-2 | NA | TRBV6-5 | NA | CASNPRTQAGELFF | TGTGCCAGCAACCCCAGGACACAGGCCGGGGAGCTGTTTTTT
TRBJ2-7 | NA | TRBV14 | TRBD2 | CASSQRQAGYYEQYF | TGTGCCAGCAGCCAAAGGCAAGCGGGGTACTACGAGCAGTACTTC
TRBJ1-5 | NA | TRBV6-5 | NA | CASSLKSGLRVQPQHF | TGTGCCAGCAGTTTAAAATCCGGACTTCGCGTTCAGCCCCAGCATTTT
TRBJ1-1 | few | TRBV9 | NA | CASSVGGDRIAEAFF | TGTGCCAGCAGCGTAGGGGGTGACAGAATCGCTGAAGCTTTCTTT
TRBJ1-1 | few | TRBV5-1 | NA | CASSLGGSGTEAFF | TGCGCCAGCAGCTTGGGAGGGTCCGGCACTGAAGCTTTCTTT
TRBJ2-6 | NA | TRBV4-2 | NA | CASSQEGGSGANVLTF | TGTGCCAGCAGCCAAGAAGGGGGCTCTGGGGCCAACGTCCTGACTTTC
TRBJ1-2 | NA | TRBV4-1 | NA | CASSRLQVNYGYTF | TGCGCCAGCAGCCGCCTACAGGTAAACTATGGCTACACCTTC